The 2 T cell receptor beta chains below come from one sample, sequenced in a study of STAT5B mutations in CD4+ large granular lymphocyte leukemia. Produced via immunoSEQ multiplex PCR; TCRdb's table is partial and in-frame only. The data show more than 30,000 clones, 88% seen once. Sequences were obtained from CD4+ T cells from blood buffy coats. The receptors originated from a human donor in good health.

The sample holds a few counts of this clone. The V and J genes are TRBV2 and TRBJ1-2; 7 bases agree with TRBD1. V shed 5 bases and J 4 bases; nucleotides not matched to a gene: 7. CDR3 length: 14 residues. Per germline, CDR1 SNHLY and CDR2 FYNNEI. In nucleotides, the CDR3 is TGTGCCAGCAGTCCCGAGACAGGGACCTATGGCTACACCTTC. Protein sequence: CASSPETGTYGYTF.

This clone was found once. The V gene is TRBV5-4, the J gene TRBJ1-4, with D possibly being TRBD1 (5 bases). The CDR3 length is 13 residues. With 4 bases removed from V and 11 bases from J, the gap between germline ends came to 15 bases. Germline CDR1 is SGHNT and CDR2 is YYREEE (reference sequence). DNA of the CDR3: TGTGCCAGCAGCATCCCGGGGGGGGACAAACTGTTTTTT. The encoded protein is CASSIPGGDKLFF.